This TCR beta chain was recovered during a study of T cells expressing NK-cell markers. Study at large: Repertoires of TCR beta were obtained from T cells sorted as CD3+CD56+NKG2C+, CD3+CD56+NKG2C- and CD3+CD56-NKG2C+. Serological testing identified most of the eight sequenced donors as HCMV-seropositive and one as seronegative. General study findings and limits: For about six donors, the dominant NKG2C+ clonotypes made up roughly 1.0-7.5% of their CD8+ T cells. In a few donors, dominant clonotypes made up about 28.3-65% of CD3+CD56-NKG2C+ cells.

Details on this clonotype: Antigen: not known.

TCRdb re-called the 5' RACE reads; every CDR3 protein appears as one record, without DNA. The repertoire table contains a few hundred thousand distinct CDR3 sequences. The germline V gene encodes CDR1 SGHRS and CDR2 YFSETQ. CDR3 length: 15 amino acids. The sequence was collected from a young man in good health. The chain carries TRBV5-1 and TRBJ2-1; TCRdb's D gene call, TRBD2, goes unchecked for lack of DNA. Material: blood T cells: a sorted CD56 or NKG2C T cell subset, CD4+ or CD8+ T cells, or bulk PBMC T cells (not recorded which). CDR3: CASSLVAGSSNEQFF.